The sequence of this T cell receptor beta chain was determined in a study of cytomegalovirus exposure and HLA in healthy donors. Study in general: Approximately 85 million unique TCRs from HLA-typed donors were held in an early data release. Study results and limitations: Most TCR sequences were rare, but some public TCRs occurred in many donors. Productive status was seen about 87% or about 30% of the time for most TCR beta V segments in an earlier analysis. Clonal expansion was found to be greater in HLA-associated TCR beta chains than in equally common others in a later analysis.

The CDR3 runs to 16 residues. From germline, CDR1 is MNHEY and CDR2 SMNVEV (reference sequence). Trimming took 5 bases from V and 6 from J; bases not matched to a gene: 16. The study ran its PCR with 60 Vbeta and 13 Jbeta primers. Using immunoSEQ multiplex PCR, the repertoire was profiled, and TCRdb retains in-frame clones only, with some absent. The repertoire holds about 190,000 clones, with around 83% as singletons. Concerning this clone itself: Its specificity is unknown.

This clonotype originated in a man between 35 and 55 years old in good health and CMV-seropositive. This chain joins TRBV27 and TRBJ2-7, with 7 positions matching TRBD1. Sequencing input: PBMCs. The chain's CDR3 is CASSLHSGTVVTEQYF. CDR3 nucleotide sequence: TGTGCCAGCAGTCTCCATTCCGGGACAGTCGTGACCGAGCAGTACTTC.